This paragraph covers one T cell receptor (beta chain) sequence. The data were obtained in a study of cytomegalovirus exposure and HLA in healthy donors. A multiplex PCR was run with 60 Vbeta primers and 13 Jbeta primers. Measured with immunoSEQ multiplex PCR; TCRdb has only the in-frame clones, and not every one. Of 160,000 or so clones listed, under 80% are singletons. The germline V and J ends were trimmed by 1 base and 4 bases, with 11 bases remaining between them. This CDR3 is 15 amino acids long. Looked up from germline, CDR1 is SGHVS and CDR2 is FQNEAQ. The receptor was derived from a woman aged 25 to 39 in good health and CMV-seronegative. The chain employs TRBV7-8 and TRBJ1-5; D might be TRBD1 (5 bases). Material for sequencing was PBMCs. The CDR3 nucleotides are TGTGCCAGCAGCTTAGTGCCAGGGCTTAATCAGCCCCAGCATTTT. Its protein is CASSLVPGLNQPQHF.